This T cell receptor (beta chain) was identified during a study of OX40 agonist ivuxolimab in advanced cancers. Sequenced by immunoSEQ multiplex PCR; TCRdb stores in-frame clones only, minus some. This table holds about 59,000 clones, under 95% found once. Broader study findings: The specificity for antigen of the expanded peripheral T cells was not determined.

To note about this clone: Its antigen is still unknown.

CDR1 is LGHNT, CDR2 FRNRAP, per germline. The V end lost 1 base, the J end lost 4 bases, and 1 base lay between the germline ends. This CDR3 has 12 amino acids. The sequenced sample was CD4+ or CD8+ T cells sorted from blood, obtained in a trial of the OX40 agonist ivuxolimab. The V gene is TRBV12-5, the J gene TRBJ2-2, with D unresolved. The origin of this receptor is an adult with an advanced solid tumor such as melanoma, head and neck, liver or kidney cancer. The CDR3 region is CASGLATGELFF. CDR3 DNA sequence: TGTGCTAGTGGTTTGGCCACCGGGGAGCTGTTTTTT.